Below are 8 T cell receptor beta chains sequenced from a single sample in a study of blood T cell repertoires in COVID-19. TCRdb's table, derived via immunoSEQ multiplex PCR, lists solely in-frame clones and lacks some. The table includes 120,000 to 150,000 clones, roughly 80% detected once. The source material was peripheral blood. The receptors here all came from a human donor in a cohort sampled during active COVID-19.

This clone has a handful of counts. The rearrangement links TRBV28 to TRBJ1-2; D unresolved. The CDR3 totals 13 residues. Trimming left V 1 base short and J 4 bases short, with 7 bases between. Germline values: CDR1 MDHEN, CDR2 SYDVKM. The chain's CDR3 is CASSLSTAYGYTF. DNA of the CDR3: TGTGCCAGCAGTTTATCAACAGCCTATGGCTACACCTTC.

The CDR3 sequence: CAWSGRAGQLGNQPQHF. The CDR3, as DNA: TGTGCCTGGAGTGGGCGGGCAGGCCAGCTAGGCAATCAGCCCCAGCATTTT. The chain couples TRBV30 to TRBJ1-5, with D unclear. Trimming pared 1 base from V and 2 bases from J, leaving 18 bases between. Germline V CDR1 and CDR2: GTSNPN, SVGIG (reference sequence). The CDR3 is 17 residues long. The complete variable domain, with remaining parts taken from reference TRBV30 and TRBJ1-5, reads SQTIHQWPATLVQPVGSPLSLECTVEGTSNPNLYWYRQAAGRGLQLLFYSVGIGQISSEVPQNLSASRPQDRQFILSSKKLLLSDSGFYLCAWSGRAGQLGNQPQHFGDGTRLSIL.

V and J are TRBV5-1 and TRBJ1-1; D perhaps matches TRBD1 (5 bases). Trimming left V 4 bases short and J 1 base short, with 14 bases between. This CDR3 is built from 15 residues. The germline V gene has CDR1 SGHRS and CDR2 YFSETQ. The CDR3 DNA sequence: TGCGCCAGCAGCCCCGGACACGAACAGAACACTGAAGCTTTCTTT. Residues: CASSPGHEQNTEAFF.

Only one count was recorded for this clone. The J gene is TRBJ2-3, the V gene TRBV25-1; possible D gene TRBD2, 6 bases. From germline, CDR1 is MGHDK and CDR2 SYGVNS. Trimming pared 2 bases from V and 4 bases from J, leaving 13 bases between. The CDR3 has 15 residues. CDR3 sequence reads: CASSEVGGRPDTQYF. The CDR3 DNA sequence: TGTGCCAGCAGTGAAGTGGGAGGTCGGCCAGATACGCAGTATTTT.

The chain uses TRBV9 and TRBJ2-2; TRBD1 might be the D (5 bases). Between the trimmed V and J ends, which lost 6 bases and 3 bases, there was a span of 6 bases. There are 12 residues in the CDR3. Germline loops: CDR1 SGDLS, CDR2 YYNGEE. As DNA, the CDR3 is TGTGCCAGCACCAGGGACACCGGGGAGCTGTTTTTT. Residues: CASTRDTGELFF.

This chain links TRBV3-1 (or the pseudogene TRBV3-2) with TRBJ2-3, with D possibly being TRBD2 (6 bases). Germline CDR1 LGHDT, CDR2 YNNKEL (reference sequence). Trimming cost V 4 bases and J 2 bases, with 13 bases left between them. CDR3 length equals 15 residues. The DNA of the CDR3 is TGTGCCAGCAGCCTTCGGGGGATTTACACAGATACGCAGTATTTT. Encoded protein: CASSLRGIYTDTQYF.

CDR3 protein: CASSGGTTDTQYF. The CDR3 DNA is TGTGCCAGCAGTGGTGGGACTACAGATACGCAGTATTTT. The rearrangement uses TRBV6-4 and TRBJ2-3; D possibly corresponds to TRBD2 (6 bases). With 4 bases removed from V and 3 bases from J, the gap between germline ends came to 8 bases. CDR1 is MRHNA and CDR2 is SNTAGT in the germline V gene. The CDR3 extends over 13 amino acids.

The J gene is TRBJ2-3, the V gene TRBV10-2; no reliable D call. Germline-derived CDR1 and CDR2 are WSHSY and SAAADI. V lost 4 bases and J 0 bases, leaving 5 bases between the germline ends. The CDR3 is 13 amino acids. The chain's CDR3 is CASSARSTDTQYF. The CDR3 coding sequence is TGCGCCAGCAGTGCCCGGAGCACAGATACGCAGTATTTT.